This T cell receptor (beta chain) was recovered during a study of blood T cell repertoires in COVID-19. Study-wide background: Donors in the United States, Italy and Spain gave samples during acute or convalescent COVID-19. T cells, B-cell-depleted T cells, or PBMCs supplied cDNA or gDNA.

Authors' data handling: Estimation of nucleated cell counts was performed using reference gene primer amplification. TCRdb's copy holds only in-frame clones and misses some; the assay was immunoSEQ multiplex PCR. For V, J and clone size, that table is used; D and trimming come from the DNA. The sample carries over 450,000 clones, about 89% recorded once. The CDR3 length is 15 residues. Trimming at V came to 7 bases and at J to 3 bases, leaving 10 bases not matched to a gene. Looked up from germline, CDR1 is SNHLY and CDR2 is FYNNEI. The specimen was peripheral blood. The sequence was collected from a woman aged 50 to 65 with COVID-19, enrolled during active disease. The chain employs TRBV2 and TRBJ2-3; 7 nucleotides match TRBD2. CDR3 loop: CASIPGGLMTDTQYF. In nucleotides, the CDR3 is TGTGCCAGCATCCCGGGGGGACTAATGACAGATACGCAGTATTTT.